This is a list of T cell receptor beta chains from one sample in a study of shared clonotypes between healthy human individuals. Here immunoSEQ multiplex PCR was the method, and the copy in TCRdb shows in-frame clones only, minus some. Of millions of clones in the sample, about 92% are singletons; the top ten hold 1.7%. The sequenced material came from naive CD8+ T cells from PBMCs. All receptors derive from a man aged 18 to 35 in good health. Some clones in this sample may be carry-over from other donors' samples. Each CDR3 is given with its conserved first and last residue. Fields, in order: V gene, D gene, J gene, clone size, CDR3 DNA, CDR3 protein. The D gene is left open where the match is weak. Clone size is not always given. Where it is, it says once, few, many or a class for expanded clones.

>TRBV11-2|-|TRBJ2-2|-
TGTGCCAGCAGCTTGGGCAGGGCATCCGGGGAGCTGTTTTTT
CASSLGRASGELFF
>TRBV5-8|-|TRBJ1-5|-
TGTGCCAGCAGCCTAGACGGGGGGCAGCCCCAGCATTTT
CASSLDGGQPQHF
>TRBV27|TRBD1|TRBJ2-7|-
TGTGCCAGCAGCAGGGACAGGGACCTCTACGAGCAGTACTTC
CASSRDRDLYEQYF
>TRBV7-9|TRBD1|TRBJ1-4|-
TGTGCCAGCAGCCCACGGAAGATCACAGGGGGCTTCGAAAAACTGTTTTTT
CASSPRKITGGFEKLFF
>TRBV7-9|-|TRBJ1-1|-
TGTGCCAGCAGCTTACGGCCCCCCTCTCTGGTGAACACTGAAGCTTTCTTT
CASSLRPPSLVNTEAFF
>TRBV7-9|-|TRBJ1-1|-
TGTGCCAGCAGCCCAACACCGATGAACACTGAAGCTTTCTTT
CASSPTPMNTEAFF
>TRBV9|TRBD1|TRBJ2-1|-
TGTGCCAGCAGCGCGAGCCCCCAGGGGGCGGGTAATGAGCAGTTCTTC
CASSASPQGAGNEQFF
>TRBV7-8|TRBD2|TRBJ2-7|once
TGTGCCAGCAGCTCAGCGGGGCACTCCTACGAGCAGTACTTC
CASSSAGHSYEQYF
>TRBV19|-|TRBJ1-1|-
TGTGCCAGTAGTCCCTCGATGAACACTGAAGCTTTCTTT
CASSPSMNTEAFF
>TRBV4-1|TRBD1|TRBJ1-1|-
TGCGCCAGCAGCCCCCACCCGATAGGGGGCGTTTTGGACACTGAAGCTTTCTTT
CASSPHPIGGVLDTEAFF
>TRBV14|-|TRBJ2-1|-
TGTGCCAGCAGCCCCAGGCGGGATTACAATGAGCAGTTCTTC
CASSPRRDYNEQFF
>TRBV6-5|-|TRBJ2-1|-
TGTGCCAGCAGTTACTCGAACGGTCCGTACAATGAGCAGTTCTTC
CASSYSNGPYNEQFF
>TRBV4-1|TRBD2|TRBJ2-7|-
TGCGCCAGCAGCCGGACTAGCGGGAGGTACGAGCAGTACTTC
CASSRTSGRYEQYF
>TRBV15|TRBD1|TRBJ2-1|-
TGTGCCACCACCGGACAGGGGGTATTCAATGAGCAGTTCTTC
CATTGQGVFNEQFF
>TRBV10-2|-|TRBJ1-6|-
TGCGCCAGCAGTGCTCAGGTTAACTCCTATAATTCACCCCTCCACTTT
CASSAQVNSYNSPLHF
>TRBV29-1|-|TRBJ1-2|-
TGCAGCGTTTTGGACACCTATGGCTACACCTTC
CSVLDTYGYTF
>TRBV11-1|TRBD1|TRBJ1-5|-
TGTGCCAGCAGCTTAGGGACAGGGGCTAATCAGCCCCAGCATTTT
CASSLGTGANQPQHF
>TRBV29-1|TRBD2|TRBJ2-5|-
TGCAGCGTTGAACGGAGCGGGGGCCGGTACTTC
CSVERSGGRYF
>TRBV9|TRBD2|TRBJ2-7|-
TGTGCCAGCAGCGTAAGTGTCGAGCGGGAGGCCCTTGCCAACGAGCAGTACTTC
CASSVSVEREALANEQYF
>TRBV9|-|TRBJ2-7|-
TGTGCCAGCAGCGCAAGTTCTGGGGCCCTCGAGCAGTACTTC
CASSASSGALEQYF
>TRBV28|-|TRBJ2-7|-
TGTGCCAGCAGTTTGGTGGGCCTCGAGCAGTACTTC
CASSLVGLEQYF
>TRBV27|TRBD2|TRBJ2-7|-
TGTGCCAGCAGTCCCTACCTGACTAGCGGGACTTACGAGCAGTACTTC
CASSPYLTSGTYEQYF
>TRBV28|-|TRBJ2-5|-
TGTGCCAGCAGTTTAAGGGGGTTTAAGACCCAGTACTTC
CASSLRGFKTQYF
>TRBV30|-|TRBJ2-2|-
TGTGCCTGTACAGACCGGAGCAGCACCGGGGAGCTGTTTTTT
CACTDRSSTGELFF
>TRBV4-1|-|TRBJ2-3|-
TGCGCCAGCAGCCTAACCCCCACTAGTGATACGCAGTATTTT
CASSLTPTSDTQYF
>TRBV7-6|-|TRBJ2-7|-
TGTGCCAGCAGCCCTACCGACAGCTCCTCCTACGAGCAGTACTTC
CASSPTDSSSYEQYF
>TRBV7-3|-|TRBJ2-2|-
TGTGCCAGCAGCGAAAGAGAGGGACCAAGAGCCGGGGAGCTGTTTTTT
CASSEREGPRAGELFF
>TRBV7-9|TRBD1|TRBJ1-4|-
TGTGCCAGCAGCACCAGGCAGGGGGCTGCAGATGAAAAACTGTTTTTT
CASSTRQGAADEKLFF
>TRBV13|-|TRBJ2-1|-
TGTGCCAGCAGCATAGGAGTGGGTGAGCAGTTCTTC
CASSIGVGEQFF
>TRBV11-2|-|TRBJ2-7|-
TGTGCCAGCAGCTACTCCGAGCAGTACTTC
CASSYSEQYF
>TRBV19|-|TRBJ1-2|-
TGTGCCAGTACCGGGGACCTTGAGAGAGGCTACACCTTC
CASTGDLERGYTF
>TRBV5-4|-|TRBJ1-1|few
TGTGCCAGCAGCTTGGGTGTGGTGAGGTCGGGCACTGAAGCTTTCTTT
CASSLGVVRSGTEAFF
>TRBV7-9|-|TRBJ1-5|-
TGTGCCAGCAGCTTAGTCGTTCTTACGACACCACTTAGCAATCAGCCCCAGCATTTT
CASSLVVLTTPLSNQPQHF
>TRBV19|TRBD1|TRBJ2-2|-
TGTGCCAGTAGTATAATTGGGACAGCCGGGGAGCTGTTTTTT
CASSIIGTAGELFF
>TRBV7-6|TRBD2|TRBJ2-7|-
TGTGCCAGCAGCTTAGTAGCGGGAGTAAGTCACGAGCAGTACTTC
CASSLVAGVSHEQYF
>TRBV27|-|TRBJ1-1|few
TGTGCCAGCAGTTTTCTGGCTGCCCTTGATGAAGCTTTCTTT
CASSFLAALDEAFF
>TRBV11-3|-|TRBJ2-4|-
TGTGCCAGCAGCCCCGTCGGGTTTGGCCTGGCCAAAAACATTCAGTACTTC
CASSPVGFGLAKNIQYF
>TRBV4-1|-|TRBJ2-1|few
TGCGCCAGCAGCCAAGATCTGGTACTATACAATGAGCAGTTCTTC
CASSQDLVLYNEQFF
>TRBV4-3|TRBD2|TRBJ2-7|-
TGCGCCAGCAGCACAGACGGGAGGATGGACTCCGAGCAGTACTTC
CASSTDGRMDSEQYF
>TRBV28|TRBD1|TRBJ2-1|-
TGTGCCAGCAGAACCCTTCGGGACAGGGGGCGTCTGGGAGGTGGCAATGAGCAGTTCTTC
CASRTLRDRGRLGGGNEQFF
>TRBV5-1|-|TRBJ2-1|-
TGCGCCAGCAGCTTGGGAGCGGAGCAGTTCTTC
CASSLGAEQFF
>TRBV6-6|-|TRBJ1-4|-
TGTGCCACCTCCCCGGGCAGGGCCCCAAATGAAAAACTGTTTTTT
CATSPGRAPNEKLFF
>TRBV28|TRBD2|TRBJ2-1|-
TGTGCCAGCGGGTGGACTAGCGGGAGACAAGGTGAGCAGTTCTTC
CASGWTSGRQGEQFF
>TRBV11-2|TRBD2|TRBJ2-7|-
TGTGCCAGCAGCTTAGGAGCGGGAAACGCCTACGAGCAGTACTTC
CASSLGAGNAYEQYF
>TRBV7-4|-|TRBJ1-4|-
TGTGCCAGCAGCTTAAGAGGGCAGGGAGGTGAAAAACTGTTTTTT
CASSLRGQGGEKLFF
>TRBV7-2|-|TRBJ2-2|-
TGTGCCAGCAGCTCAGGACCGTACACCGGGGAGCTGTTTTTT
CASSSGPYTGELFF
>TRBV27|-|TRBJ2-3|once
TGTGCCAGCAGTTCCAGCCCGGGGCCCACAGATACGCAGTATTTT
CASSSSPGPTDTQYF
>TRBV28|-|TRBJ1-1|-
TGTGCCAGCAGTTTCGGGGCGAACACTGAAGCTTTCTTT
CASSFGANTEAFF
>TRBV29-1|TRBD2|TRBJ2-7|-
TGCAGCGCCATGGGGCTAGCGGGAGTCCCCTCCTACGAGCAGTACTTC
CSAMGLAGVPSYEQYF
>TRBV4-3|TRBD2|TRBJ2-1|-
TGCGCCAGCAGCCAAGGCTTATCAGCGGGAGTTGAGCAGTTCTTC
CASSQGLSAGVEQFF
>TRBV9|-|TRBJ2-5|-
TGTGCCAGCAGCGTAGCGGCAGACAGCCAAGAGACCCAGTACTTC
CASSVAADSQETQYF
>TRBV4-1|TRBD2|TRBJ2-7|once
TGCGCCAGCAGCCAGGCCGGGACTAGCGGTACCTACGAGCAGTACTTC
CASSQAGTSGTYEQYF
>TRBV7-3|TRBD1|TRBJ2-7|-
TGTGCCAGCAGCTATAACGGGGGACAGGGAAGTTTCCACGAGCAGTACTTC
CASSYNGGQGSFHEQYF
>TRBV7-9|-|TRBJ2-7|once
TGTGCCAGCAGCTTAGCAGAGAGTATGAGATACGAGCAGTACTTC
CASSLAESMRYEQYF
>TRBV11-2|-|TRBJ1-4|-
TGTGCCAGCAGGGGTCGGAGCACAACTAATGAAAAACTGTTTTTT
CASRGRSTTNEKLFF